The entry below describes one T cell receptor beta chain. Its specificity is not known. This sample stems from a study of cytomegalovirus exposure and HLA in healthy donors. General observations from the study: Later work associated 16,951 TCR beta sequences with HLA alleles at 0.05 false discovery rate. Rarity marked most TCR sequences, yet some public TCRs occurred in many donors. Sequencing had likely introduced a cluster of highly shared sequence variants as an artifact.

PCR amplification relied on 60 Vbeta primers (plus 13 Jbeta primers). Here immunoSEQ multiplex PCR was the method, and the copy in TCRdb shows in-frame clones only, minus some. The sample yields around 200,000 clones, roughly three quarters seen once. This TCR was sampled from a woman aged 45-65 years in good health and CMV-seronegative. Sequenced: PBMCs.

The CDR3 here is CASRRTGGNNSPLHF. CDR3 bases: TGTGCCAGCAGACGAACGGGAGGTAATAATTCACCCCTCCACTTT. The chain employs TRBV5-8 and TRBJ1-6; the D is unclear. V lost 5 bases to trimming and J lost 5 bases, with 14 bases between them. This CDR3 is 15 amino acids long. Germline assignment: CDR1 SGHTS and CDR2 YDEGEE.